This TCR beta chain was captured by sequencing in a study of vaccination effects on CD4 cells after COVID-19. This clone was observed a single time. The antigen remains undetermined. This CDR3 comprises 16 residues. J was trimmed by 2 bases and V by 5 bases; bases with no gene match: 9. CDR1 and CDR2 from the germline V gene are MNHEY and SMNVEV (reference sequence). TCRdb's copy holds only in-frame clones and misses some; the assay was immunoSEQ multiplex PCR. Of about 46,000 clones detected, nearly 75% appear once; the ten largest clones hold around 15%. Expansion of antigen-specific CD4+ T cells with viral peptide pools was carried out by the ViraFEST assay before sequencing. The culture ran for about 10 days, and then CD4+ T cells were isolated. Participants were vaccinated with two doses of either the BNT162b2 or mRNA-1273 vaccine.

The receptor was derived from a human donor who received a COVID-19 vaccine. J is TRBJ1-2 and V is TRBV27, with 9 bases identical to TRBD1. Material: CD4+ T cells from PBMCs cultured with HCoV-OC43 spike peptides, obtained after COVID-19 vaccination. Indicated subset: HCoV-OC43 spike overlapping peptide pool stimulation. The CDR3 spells CASSASPGQGNYGYTF. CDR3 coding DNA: TGTGCCAGCAGTGCTTCACCGGGACAGGGCAACTATGGCTACACCTTC.